This is a list of T cell receptor beta chains from one sample in a study of control samples from healthy donors and cancer patients. Assay used: immunoSEQ multiplex PCR; TCRdb lists only in-frame clones, some missing. Of about 24,000 clones in the sample, 65% to 90% were seen once. Material for sequencing was PBMCs. Source of these receptors: a man aged 60-69 years with head and neck cancer. The CDR3 runs from the conserved cysteine through the conserved F or W. A D gene is named only where the DNA matches it firmly. Clone sizes are given selectively: once, few, many, or a class where the clone is expanded.

clone_size,j_call,d_call,v_call,cdr3_length,cdr3_aa,cdr3_nt
once,TRBJ2-2,.,TRBV18,16,CASSPLPRPSTGELFF,TGTGCCAGCTCACCACTGCCCAGGCCGAGCACCGGGGAGCTGTTTTTT
.,TRBJ2-7,.,TRBV21-1,19,CASSKRPGTGGPWPYEQYF,TGTGCCAGCAGCAAACGTCCTGGGACAGGGGGACCCTGGCCCTACGAGCAGTACTTC
.,TRBJ1-3,.,TRBV19,14,CATSPGTTGNTIYF,TGTGCCACTAGTCCCGGGACGACTGGAAACACCATATATTTT
once,TRBJ2-1,TRBD2,TRBV5-1,15,CASSLSGGFYNEQFF,TGCGCCAGCAGCTTATCGGGAGGCTTCTACAATGAGCAGTTCTTC
once,TRBJ1-3,.,TRBV19,16,CASVYSRGPSGNTIYF,TGTGCCAGTGTTTACTCCAGGGGCCCCTCTGGAAACACCATATATTTT
.,TRBJ2-7,.,TRBV21-1,18,CASSKVGDRYRVTYEQYF,TGTGCCAGCAGCAAAGTTGGGGACAGGTATAGGGTGACCTACGAGCAGTACTTC
.,TRBJ1-1,.,TRBV19,14,CASRRGLRDTEAFF,TGTGCCAGTAGGCGGGGACTCCGAGACACTGAAGCTTTCTTT
.,TRBJ1-6,.,TRBV11-2,14,CASSLAGQLSPLHF,TGTGCCAGCAGCTTAGCAGGACAGCTTTCACCCCTCCACTTT
.,TRBJ1-5,.,TRBV6-5,13,CASGGVGNQPQHF,TGTGCCAGCGGAGGGGTTGGCAATCAGCCCCAGCATTTT
.,TRBJ1-2,.,TRBV29-1,14,CSAGGGEANYGYTF,TGCAGCGCCGGAGGCGGGGAAGCTAACTATGGCTACACCTTC
.,TRBJ1-6,TRBD1,TRBV6-5,15,CASSYLTGENSPLHF,TGTGCCAGCAGTTATCTGACAGGGGAAAATTCACCCCTCCACTTT
.,TRBJ2-7,TRBD2,TRBV7-2,15,CASSLPSWAGAEQYF,TGTGCCAGCAGCCTACCCTCCTGGGCGGGAGCCGAGCAGTACTTC
.,TRBJ1-1,.,TRBV2,14,CASSIGGTRTEAFF,TGTGCCAGCAGCATCGGAGGGACGCGGACTGAAGCTTTCTTT
.,TRBJ1-1,.,TRBV11-3,13,CASSLAGDGEAFF,TGTGCCAGCAGCTTAGCAGGGGACGGTGAAGCTTTCTTT
.,TRBJ2-1,.,TRBV11-3,14,CASSLGPPHNEQFF,TGTGCCAGCAGCTTAGGACCGCCCCACAATGAGCAGTTCTTC
.,TRBJ1-2,TRBD1,TRBV24-1,17,CATRETGKGAMVEGYTF,TGTGCCACCAGAGAGACGGGTAAGGGGGCGATGGTTGAGGGCTACACCTTC
.,TRBJ1-6,.,TRBV27,17,CASTLDILSSYNSPLHF,TGTGCCAGCACTCTGGACATCCTTAGCTCCTATAATTCACCCCTCCACTTT
.,TRBJ2-7,TRBD2,TRBV27,15,CASSLVASGSYEQYF,TGTGCCAGCAGTTTAGTCGCTAGCGGGAGTTACGAGCAGTACTTC
.,TRBJ1-5,.,TRBV4-1,14,CASSQAGSNQPQHF,TGCGCCAGCAGCCAGGCAGGGAGCAATCAGCCCCAGCATTTT
.,TRBJ1-5,.,TRBV19,15,CASSTTGSSNQPQHF,TGTGCCAGTAGTACTACAGGGTCTAGCAATCAGCCCCAGCATTTT
.,TRBJ2-5,.,TRBV10-3,11,CAISVSETQYF,TGTGCCATCAGTGTATCGGAGACCCAGTACTTC
.,TRBJ2-2,.,TRBV6-5,12,CASSLGLTELFF,TGTGCCAGCAGTCTGGGCCTTACCGAGCTGTTTTTT
.,TRBJ1-6,TRBD1,TRBV5-1,13,CASSFTGDSPLHF,TGCGCCAGCAGCTTTACAGGGGATTCACCCCTCCACTTT